Shown below are 18 T cell receptor beta chains from a single sample sequenced in a study of Ad26.COV2.S vaccination and SARS-CoV-2 variants. The treatment here: 15 to 20 received Ad26.COV2.S at low or high dose, single or two shots; roughly 5 received placebo; per-sample allocation not given. Each sample was drawn 63 days after the first injection (of vaccine or placebo). Profiled with immunoSEQ multiplex PCR; TCRdb holds only in-frame clones, not every one. The data show over 400,000 clones, roughly 90% seen once. Sequencing was performed on peripheral blood, taken in a trial of Ad26.COV2.S vaccine versus placebo. These receptors were obtained from a person aged 18-60 years who received the Ad26.COV2.S COVID-19 vaccine or a placebo.

The chain couples TRBV29-1 to TRBJ1-1, with no clear D. From germline, CDR1 is SQVTM and CDR2 ANQGSEA. This CDR3 is built from 11 residues. V lost 7 bases to trimming and J lost 6 bases, with 12 bases between them. This CDR3 is CSAPGPSEAFF. Written as DNA, the CDR3 is TGCAGCGCCCCGGGTCCCTCTGAAGCTTTCTTT.

The genes are TRBV11-2 and TRBJ2-1; tentatively, D is TRBD1 (6 bases). V lost 7 bases, J lost 4 bases, and 20 bases lay in between. This CDR3 is 16 amino acids long. Germline V gene sequence: CDR1 SGHAT, CDR2 FQNNGV. The CDR3: CASKSLAGTKYNEQFF. CDR3 sequence (DNA): TGTGCCAGCAAGAGCCTGGCTGGGACAAAATACAATGAGCAGTTCTTC.

The gene calls are TRBV5-1 and TRBJ1-2; the match to TRBD1 covers 11 bases. CDR1 and CDR2 (germline): SGHRS, YFSETQ. The CDR3 covers 20 residues. The V segment lost 4 bases and the J segment 6 bases; nucleotides outside the gene matches: 23. The CDR3 reads CASSLNRSQDRGQLKNGYTF. CDR3 in DNA: TGCGCCAGCAGCCTCAACCGATCGCAGGACAGGGGGCAATTGAAGAATGGCTACACCTTC. Full variable domain (rest looked up from reference TRBV5-1 and TRBJ1-2): KAGVTQTPRYLIKTRGQQVTLSCSPISGHRSVSWYQQTPGQGLQFLFEYFSETQRNKGNFPGRFSGRQFSNSRSEMNVSTLELGDSALYLCASSLNRSQDRGQLKNGYTFGSGTRLTVV.

This chain uses TRBV3-1 (or the pseudogene TRBV3-2) with TRBJ1-2; D gene unclear. The V end was cut by 7 bases, the J end by 5 bases, with 20 bases between. This CDR3 has 15 residues. Germline V gene data show CDR1 as LGHDT and CDR2 as YNNKEL (reference sequence). In nucleotides, the CDR3 is TGTGCCAGCACCCCAGGACGGTCTCACAGTTATGGCTACACCTTC. It specifies CASTPGRSHSYGYTF.

The V and J genes are TRBV3-1 (or the pseudogene TRBV3-2) and TRBJ2-4; 7 nucleotides line up with TRBD1. The V segment lost 3 bases and the J segment 6 bases; nucleotides outside the gene matches: 5. The CDR3 has 14 residues. Germline V gene sequence: CDR1 LGHDT, CDR2 YNNKEL (reference sequence). The CDR3 protein is CASSQRRDRNIQYF. The CDR3 coding sequence is TGTGCCAGCAGCCAGCGCCGGGACAGAAACATTCAGTACTTC.

The sample holds one count of this clone. This chain connects TRBV2 to TRBJ2-7, with a tentative D call TRBD2 (5 bases). CDR1 is SNHLY and CDR2 is FYNNEI in the germline V gene. Trimming pared 7 bases from V and 3 bases from J, leaving 16 bases between. The CDR3 totals 14 residues. CDR3 sequence reads: CASNPRGQYYEQYF. CDR3 in DNA: TGTGCCAGCAACCCAAGAGGGCAGTACTACGAGCAGTACTTC.

The chain is built from TRBV18 and TRBJ2-7; 7 positions match TRBD1. CDR3 length: 13 residues. After removal of 3 bases from V and 3 bases from J, the junction contained 2 bases not matched to a gene. CDR1 and CDR2 (germline): KGHSH, LQKENI. As DNA, the CDR3 is TGTGCCAGCTCACCTTACAGGGGCTACGAGCAGTACTTC. It codes for CASSPYRGYEQYF.

The gene calls are TRBV12-5 and TRBJ2-1; 7 nucleotides match TRBD1. J gave up 6 bases and V 7 bases, and 12 bases lay outside the gene matches. Germline-derived CDR1 and CDR2 are LGHNT and FRNRAP. This CDR3 has 15 residues. The CDR3 DNA sequence: TGTGCTAGTGCCTTGCTATGGGCAGGGGGCAATGAGCAGTTCTTC. Encoded protein: CASALLWAGGNEQFF.

The chain links TRBV19 to TRBJ1-1; the match to TRBD1 covers 9 bases. The CDR3 is made up of 15 amino acids. Trimming took 5 bases from V and 3 from J; bases not matched to a gene: 7. Germline V lookup: CDR1 LNHDA, CDR2 SQIVND (reference sequence). CDR3 DNA: TGTGCCAGTAGTTGGGGGACAGGGTATCACACTGAAGCTTTCTTT. It specifies CASSWGTGYHTEAFF.

Only one count was recorded for this clone. The chain uses TRBV6-5 and TRBJ2-1; D gene unclear. Germline CDR1 reads MNHEY; CDR2 reads SVGAGI. The ends were cut back, 5 bases at V and 12 bases at J, with 17 bases in the middle. The CDR3 is 13 residues long. The CDR3 bases are TGTGCCAGCAGTCCCAACGTCGCCCTCTGGCAGTTCTTC. Translating it yields CASSPNVALWQFF.

The chain uses TRBV4-1 and TRBJ1-4; 8 nucleotides line up with TRBD1. The CDR3 has 20 amino acids. The V segment lost 3 bases and the J segment 0 bases; nucleotides outside the gene matches: 15. Germline V CDR1 and CDR2: MGHRA, YSYEKL. The chain's CDR3 is CASSHVFLPGGAATNEKLFF. The CDR3 region has the DNA TGCGCCAGCAGCCATGTATTCCTCCCAGGGGGCGCCGCAACTAATGAAAAACTGTTTTTT.

The chain combines TRBV3-1 (or the pseudogene TRBV3-2) with TRBJ2-7; D call uncertain. Germline V gene data show CDR1 as LGHDT and CDR2 as YNNKEL (reference sequence). The length of the CDR3 is 9 residues. Trimming cost V 9 bases and J 9 bases, with 9 bases left between them. The CDR3 spells CARRTGQYF. In DNA, the CDR3 is TGTGCCAGACGAACTGGGCAGTACTTC.

The chain employs TRBV7-8 and TRBJ2-1; D tentatively fits TRBD1 or TRBD2 (5 bases each). V lost 8 bases and J 1 base, leaving 12 bases between the germline ends. The CDR3 length is 14 residues. Germline CDR1 reads SGHVS; CDR2 reads FQNEAQ. CDR3: CASGQGESYNEQFF. As DNA, the CDR3 is TGTGCCAGCGGGCAGGGAGAATCCTACAATGAGCAGTTCTTC.

The V gene is TRBV18, the J gene TRBJ2-7, with 11 positions matching TRBD2. The CDR3 covers 16 residues. Germline V CDR1 and CDR2: KGHSH, LQKENI. Trimming removed 1 base from V and 0 bases from J; junction bases left unmatched: 2. Written as DNA, the CDR3 is TGTGCCAGCTCACCACTAGCGGGGGGGCTCTCCTACGAGCAGTACTTC. Translation gives CASSPLAGGLSYEQYF.

The chain recombines TRBV19 with TRBJ2-1; 14 positions match TRBD2. CDR1 LNHDA and CDR2 SQIVND come from the germline V gene (reference sequence). V trimming: 5 bases; J trimming: 5 bases; junction bases outside the gene matches: 2. CDR3 length: 15 residues. The CDR3, as DNA: TGTGCCAGTAGTTCGGGACTAGCGGGGGACAATGAGCAGTTCTTC. Its translation is CASSSGLAGDNEQFF.

This chain connects TRBV11-2 to TRBJ2-1; TRBD2 might be the D (6 bases). Germline V lookup: CDR1 SGHAT, CDR2 FQNNGV. The ends were cut back, 4 bases at V and 6 bases at J, with 19 bases in the middle. The length of the CDR3 is 16 residues. DNA of the CDR3: TGTGCCAGCAGCTCTCCACCCCAGGGACTCCGCAATGAGCAGTTCTTC. Protein product: CASSSPPQGLRNEQFF. Full variable domain (rest looked up from reference TRBV11-2 and TRBJ2-1): EAGVAQSPRYKIIEKRQSVAFWCNPISGHATLYWYQQILGQGPKLLIQFQNNGVVDDSQLPKDRFSAERLKGVDSTLKIQPAKLEDSAVYLCASSSPPQGLRNEQFFGPGTRLTVL.

This sequence joins TRBV18 and TRBJ2-3; 9 bases align to TRBD2. The CDR3 has 18 residues. The trim removed 1 base at V and 1 base at J, leaving 9 bases unmatched. Germline V gives CDR1 KGHSH, CDR2 LQKENI. Here the CDR3 DNA reads TGTGCCAGCTCACCACTCTTTAGCGGGGGCCAACGCACAGATACGCAGTATTTT. Its protein is CASSPLFSGGQRTDTQYF.

The gene calls are TRBV25-1 and TRBJ2-1, with 7 bases matching TRBD2. The germline CDR1 and CDR2 sequences are MGHDK and SYGVNS. There are 15 residues in the CDR3. Trimming cost V 3 bases and J 5 bases; bases outside gene matches: 7. The CDR3 region is CASSESLGGDNEQFF. CDR3 nucleotides: TGTGCCAGCAGTGAGTCATTGGGAGGGGACAATGAGCAGTTCTTC.